These 7 T cell receptor beta chains originate from one sample sequenced in a study of vaccination and CD4 T cells after COVID-19. Their antigen targets remain unknown. Regarding treatment: approximately nine-day PBMC culture with coronavirus spike peptide pools or control peptides (ViraFEST assay). Sequence data for DNA of cultured CD4+ T cells were generated by the Oncomine TCR Beta short-read assay. TCRdb re-called the PCR reads with MiXCR, one entry per CDR3 protein. The sample contains some 14,000 distinct CDR3 sequences, roughly 41% of which appear only once. The sample taken for sequencing was CD4+ T cells from blood, cultured in vitro. The origin of the receptors is a human donor who had recovered from COVID-19.

The rearrangement links TRBV6-5 to TRBJ1-5; D is unresolved. Germline V gene lookup returns CDR1 MNHEY and CDR2 SVGAGI. The germline V and J ends were trimmed by 0 bases and 7 bases, with 10 bases remaining between them. This CDR3 is 14 amino acids long. The CDR3 is CASSYSRRLQPQHF. The CDR3 bases are TGTGCCAGCAGTTACTCGAGACGGTTACAGCCCCAGCATTTT.

This clonotype was detected a few times. This rearrangement joins TRBV11-2 to TRBJ2-5; D is uncertain. This CDR3 has 12 amino acids. V was pared by 0 bases and J by 5 bases, with 4 bases between. In germline, CDR1 is SGHAT, CDR2 FQNNGV. The CDR3 DNA sequence: TGTGCCAGCAGCTTAGATAGGGAGACCCAGTACTTC. It specifies CASSLDRETQYF.

This clonotype showed up just a few times. The J gene is TRBJ1-5, the V gene TRBV29-1; 9 nucleotides agree with TRBD1. The CDR3 has 14 residues. Losses at the gene ends were 4 bases for V and 5 bases for J; bases not matched to a gene: 6. Germline V CDR1 and CDR2: SQVTM, ANQGSEA. The CDR3 sequence is CSVAGTGLYQPQHF. CDR3 nucleotide sequence: TGCAGCGTTGCCGGGACAGGGCTGTATCAGCCCCAGCATTTT.

The chain couples TRBV19 to TRBJ2-6; 7 nucleotides match TRBD1. The junction had 10 bases not matched to a gene; V was cut back by 6 bases and J by 2 bases. Germline V gives CDR1 LNHDA, CDR2 SQIVND (reference sequence). The CDR3 is made up of 17 amino acids. The CDR3 here is CASRRDSLLAGANVLTF. CDR3 sequence (DNA): TGTGCCAGTAGGAGGGACAGTCTCCTGGCTGGGGCCAACGTCCTGACTTTC.

V is TRBV20-1 and J is TRBJ1-1; the match to TRBD1 covers 8 bases. The V segment lost 0 bases and the J segment 10 bases; nucleotides outside the gene matches: 10. The germline CDR1 and CDR2 sequences are DFQATT and SNEGSKA (reference sequence). The CDR3 consists of 14 residues. This chain's CDR3 is CSAREITGGTGAFF. The CDR3 DNA follows: TGCAGTGCTAGAGAAATTACAGGGGGGACGGGAGCTTTCTTT.

This clonotype was counted only a few times. CDR3 residues: CASSIAGRLNYGYTF. DNA of the CDR3: TGTGCCAGTAGTATAGCGGGACGGCTAAACTATGGCTACACCTTC. The rearrangement joins TRBV19 to TRBJ1-2; TRBD1 is a possible D gene (5 bases). The CDR3 extends over 15 amino acids. Deletions cut 1 base from V and 2 bases from J, with 11 bases between. Per the germline V gene, CDR1 is LNHDA and CDR2 is SQIVND (reference sequence).

The CDR3, as DNA: TGTGCCAGCAGACGGGGGACAGGGGCAGATACGCAGTATTTT. This gives the protein CASRRGTGADTQYF. The chain couples TRBV7-6 to TRBJ2-3, with 10 nucleotides matching TRBD1. The germline gives CDR1 SGHVS, CDR2 FNYEAQ. CDR3 length equals 14 residues. V shed 6 bases, J shed 4 bases, and the junction held 4 bases outside the gene matches.